Each of the 8 T cell receptor beta chains below was sequenced from the same sample in a study of T cell clonality in common variable immunodeficiency. Profiled with immunoSEQ multiplex PCR; TCRdb holds only in-frame clones, not every one. The sample shows about 40,000 clones, none of them appearing just once. Specimen: peripheral blood mononuclear cells. The receptor set was obtained from a person aged 18-70 years in good health.

In this sample, this clone turned up many times. The read falls 3 residues short of the CDR3 end, and the missing part is taken from the germline J gene. The chain has TRBV4-1 and TRBJ2-3, with 11 bases aligning to TRBD2. The germline gives CDR1 MGHRA, CDR2 YSYEKL. The CDR3 runs to 16 residues. J was trimmed by 1 base and V by 4 bases; bases with no gene match: 4. The CDR3 sequence: CASSPLLAGGTDTQYF. Incomplete CDR3 DNA: TGCGCCAGCAGCCCGTTACTAGCGGGGGGCACAGATACG.

As regards this clone: A clone one base away is much larger, so this may be a read error. The sequence runs out 3 residues before the end of the CDR3; the remainder is reconstructed from the germline J gene. In the same sample, other DNA sequences code for this CDR3. This chain joins TRBV13 and TRBJ1-2; D unresolved. From germline, CDR1 is PRHDT and CDR2 FYEKMQ (reference sequence). CDR3 length: 13 amino acids. The DNA read from the CDR3 is TGTGCCAGCAGACCTCGGGTCAACTATGGA. Protein: CASRPRVNYG. Given in full, the CDR3 is CASRPRVNYGYTF.

This clone showed up many times. The read terminates 3 residues ahead of where the CDR3 ends, so the germline J gene completes it. V usage is TRBV30 and J usage is TRBJ2-2, with 9 bases matching TRBD1. The V gene end was trimmed by 2 bases and the J gene end by 6 bases; junction bases not matched to a gene: 10. The germline V gene has CDR1 GTSNPN and CDR2 SVGIG (reference sequence). The CDR3 contains 16 residues. The CDR3 reads CAWSYGTGFTSGELFF. CDR3 bases read: TGTGCCTGGAGTTACGGGACAGGGTTTACGTCCGGGGAG.

This clone has at least ten counts. The read ends 3 residues shy of where the CDR3 ends; the end is completed using the germline J gene. The gene calls are TRBV2 and TRBJ2-3; D gene uncertain. Germline V gene lookup returns CDR1 SNHLY and CDR2 FYNNEI. V gave up 3 bases and J gave up 4 bases, with 8 bases separating them. This CDR3 has 13 amino acids. Here the CDR3 reads CASSDLVSDTQYF. Incomplete CDR3 DNA: TGTGCCAGCAGTGATCTCGTATCAGATACG.

The sample holds a few counts of this clone. The junction shows a germline mismatch at one end, possibly a read error. Incomplete CDR3 DNA: TGTGCCAGCAGTCAAGCACTAGCGGACTATCCCTCCTACGAC. Protein: CASSQALADYPSYD. The complete CDR3 protein is CASSQALADYPSYDYTF. This chain joins TRBV6-1 and TRBJ1-2; D unresolved. The read terminates 3 residues ahead of where the CDR3 ends, so the germline J gene completes it. The CDR3 is 17 amino acids. Per germline, CDR1 MNHNS and CDR2 SASEGT.

Comment on this clone: Coverage ceases 3 residues before the CDR3 finishes, and the germline J gene fills in the end. This sequence joins TRBV20-1 and TRBJ2-5; D gene unclear. The germline gives CDR1 DFQATT, CDR2 SNEGSKA (reference sequence). The germline V and J ends were trimmed by 1 base and 5 bases, with 17 bases remaining between them. The CDR3 length is 15 residues. CDR3 bases read: TGCAGTGCTAGAGGGGCATTCCGGAGTCCGGAGACC. Translation: CSARGAFRSPET. From start to end, the CDR3 is CSARGAFRSPETQYF.

The table lists this clone with many counts. The CDR3 end is not reached by the read, which stops 3 residues before it; the germline J gene fills it in. This rearrangement joins TRBV7-9 to TRBJ1-2, with D possibly matching TRBD1 (6 bases). CDR3 size: 14 residues. Germline CDR1 and CDR2: SEHNR and FQNEAQ (reference sequence). Here the CDR3 reads CASTPLQGPGGYTF. Partial CDR3 DNA: TGTGCCAGCACCCCTTTACAGGGCCCGGGGGGC.

This clone came up many times. The covered CDR3 bases are TGCGCCAGCAGCTTGTCACGGAATGTAGGGGGCTACGAG. It is translated as CASSLSRNVGGYE. The full CDR3 protein is CASSLSRNVGGYEQYF. The chain couples TRBV5-1 to TRBJ2-7; perhaps TRBD1 as D (6 bases). The CDR3 extends 3 residues past the end of the read, so its final part is completed from the germline J gene. Trimming left V 1 base short and J 3 bases short, with 17 bases between. This CDR3 has 16 amino acids. Per germline, CDR1 SGHRS and CDR2 YFSETQ.